This entry features one T cell receptor (beta chain) sequence. This clonotype was seen ten or more times. Its antigen remains undetermined. No qualities accompany the bases; no much larger clone lies one base away. This entry belongs to a study of T-cell memory formation after mild COVID-19 (dated by TCRdb to 2020 to 2022). In terms of the full investigation: Most TCR sequence clusters were specific to one of the two donors. In two donors, T-cell clones that expanded and contracted after mild COVID-19 were followed by sequencing TCRalpha and TCRbeta repertoires longitudinally. Two young, previously healthy adult volunteers made up the cohort, one male and one female.

PBMCs were isolated by Ficoll-Paque density gradient centrifugation. What the study reported, not specific to this receptor: Only a couple of mild cases were covered in the study, and larger cohorts including severe cases with pre-infection samples were considered necessary. The detection of some responding clones in pre-infection memory suggests that pre-existing cross-reactive memory T cells joined the SARS-CoV-2 response. The second-wave clones that peaked on day 37 were not confirmed to be SARS-CoV-2 specific. Balanced CD4/CD8 phenotypes were observed for clones contracting from day 15 to 85, whereas a bias towards CD4+ was observed for a second wave of clones expanding from day 15 to 37. Contracting CD4+ clones appeared mostly in the CM and EM memory subsets, whereas CD8+ clones were enriched in EMRA.

CDR1 and CDR2 (MNHEY, SVGAGI) derive from the germline V gene. The CDR3 numbers 15 residues from cysteine through phenylalanine. Only the CDR3 region is kept as DNA, spanning 45 bases read in frame from base 1. The junction carries 18 bases between V and J, which are trimmed by 6 bases and 6 bases respectively. Instrument on record: Illumina NovaSeq 6000. cDNA libraries for TCRalpha and TCRbeta were prepared by 5'RACE using constant-segment primers, with sample barcodes and unique molecular identifiers added. RNA was extracted from every sample with Trizol reagent. Libraries were amplified in two PCR steps, with a second sample barcode and Illumina TruSeq adapters added in the second step. Sequencing of libraries was performed on an Illumina NovaSeq with 2 x 150 bp paired-end reads. The study's own analysis went as follows. Demultiplexing of reads and collapsing into UMI-guided consensus sequences were performed with migec v1.2.7. Using mixcr v2.1.11, UMI consensuses were aligned to TRA and TRB V and J templates and then assembled into clonotypes. Clonotypes were classified as expanded or contracted when called significant by both edgeR and NoisET, with noise models trained on biological replicates. For edgeR calls, the cutoffs were a false discovery rate-adjusted p below 0.01 and a log2 fold-change threshold of 1. As an exploratory analysis of dynamics, max-normalized trajectories of the 1000 most abundant clonotypes were examined by PCA with hierarchical clustering. Separately sequenced CD4+ and CD8+ repertoires were used to assign a CD4 or CD8 phenotype to each responding clone. TCRdb trimmed the raw reads at Q25, called clones with MiXCR and kept productive beta chains. Under each unique CDR3 protein, matching rows form one entry showing the most common genes and DNA. The V and J calls follow TCRdb's processing rather than the paper's. The sample table holds around 340,000 distinct CDR3 sequences, of which roughly 15% were seen once. Around a fifth of the sample goes to the ten largest clones.

Recombination connected TRBV6-5 to TRBJ2-1; the D gene is possibly TRBD1 or TRBD2, each agreeing over 5 bases. The sample taken for sequencing was PBMCs or a T cell subset sorted from them (not recorded which). This TCR was sampled from a man between 18 and 29 years old who had mild COVID-19 (a few samples of this study predate the infection). The sample titles of this study are shuffled in the database, so cell type and time point are left out; the donor was told from shared clones. The DNA is as follows: TGTGCCAGCAGCCGACGTTTCGGGGCGGGCAATGAGCAGTTCTTC. Its protein reads: CASSRRFGAGNEQFF.